This entry features one T cell receptor (beta chain) sequence. The sample belongs to a study of blood T cell repertoires in COVID-19. Study details: The United States, Italy and Spain provided the acute and convalescent COVID-19 samples. From T cells, B-cell-depleted T cells, or PBMCs came the material, which was cDNA or gDNA.

Per the authors' pipeline: Amplifying reference gene primers gave estimates of nucleated cell counts. Measured with immunoSEQ multiplex PCR; TCRdb has only the in-frame clones, and not every one. V and J calls and clone size are those listed in that table; D and trimming were worked out from the DNA. This sample carries a few hundred thousand clones, approximately 88% of them seen once, and the ten largest clones take under 2%. Germline V lookup: CDR1 LNHNV, CDR2 YYDKDF (reference sequence). The CDR3 contains 15 residues. Trimming took 0 bases from V and 5 from J, leaving 13 bases between them. Seattle patients were enrolled during active infection and followed longitudinally.

Sequenced sample: peripheral blood. J is TRBJ2-5 and V is TRBV15; D perhaps matches TRBD2 (5 bases). This receptor was identified in a woman in her 30s with COVID-19, enrolled during active disease. Written as DNA, the CDR3 is TGTGCCACCAGCAGAGATCTCAAACGCGGGGAGACCCAGTACTTC. As protein: CATSRDLKRGETQYF.